This T cell receptor beta chain derives from a study of T cell repertoires in cytomegalovirus infection. Study-wide background: CMV epitopes, recently identified HLA-C-restricted and well-studied HLA-B-restricted, were used. Matching HLA type and CMV infection were both indicated by public TCR beta signatures.

For this clonotype: Its antigen is not identified.

V gave up 4 bases and J gave up 10 bases, with 11 bases separating them. The CDR3 extends over 13 amino acids. Germline CDR1 and CDR2: MNHEY and SMNVEV (reference sequence). MiXCR, applied by TCRdb to the reads, yields one record per CDR3 protein. This table has 400,000 to 600,000 distinct CDR3 sequences, about 42% appearing once. Findings and caveats of the study: HLA-C-restricted TCR beta clonotypes specific for CMV led the ex vivo response.

J is TRBJ1-6 and V is TRBV27; D call uncertain. The specimen comprised cultured PBMCs, sampled from culture after CMV antigen stimulation. The receptor was derived from a human donor in good health (CMV status not recorded). Some clones in this sample may be carry-over from other donors' samples. The CDR3: CASSSGGYSPLHF. In DNA form, the CDR3 reads TGTGCCAGCAGTTCGGGCGGCTACTCACCCCTCCACTTT.